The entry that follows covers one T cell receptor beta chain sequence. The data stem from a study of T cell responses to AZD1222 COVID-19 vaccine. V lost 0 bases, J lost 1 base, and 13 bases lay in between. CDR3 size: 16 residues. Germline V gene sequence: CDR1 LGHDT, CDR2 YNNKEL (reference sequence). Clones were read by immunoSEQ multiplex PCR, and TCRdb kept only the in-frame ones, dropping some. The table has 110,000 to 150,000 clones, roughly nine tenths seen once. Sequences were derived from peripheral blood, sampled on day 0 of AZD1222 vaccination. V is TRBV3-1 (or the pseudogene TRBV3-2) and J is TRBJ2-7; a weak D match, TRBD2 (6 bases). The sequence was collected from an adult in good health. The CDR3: CASSQEEAGPSYEQYF. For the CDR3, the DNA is TGTGCCAGCAGCCAAGAGGAAGCGGGCCCATCCTACGAGCAGTACTTC.